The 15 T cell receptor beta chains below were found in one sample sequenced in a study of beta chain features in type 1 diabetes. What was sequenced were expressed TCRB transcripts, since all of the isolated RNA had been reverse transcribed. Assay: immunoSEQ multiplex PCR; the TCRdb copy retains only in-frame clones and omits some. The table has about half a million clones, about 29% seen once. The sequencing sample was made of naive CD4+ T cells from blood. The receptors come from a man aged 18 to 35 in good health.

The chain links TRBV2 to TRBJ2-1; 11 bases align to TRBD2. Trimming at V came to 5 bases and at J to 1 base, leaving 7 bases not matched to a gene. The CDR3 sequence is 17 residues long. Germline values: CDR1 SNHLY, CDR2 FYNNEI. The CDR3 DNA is TGTGCCAGCAGTTCCTCCGGGACTAGCGGTTCCTACAATGAGCAGTTCTTC. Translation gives CASSSSGTSGSYNEQFF.

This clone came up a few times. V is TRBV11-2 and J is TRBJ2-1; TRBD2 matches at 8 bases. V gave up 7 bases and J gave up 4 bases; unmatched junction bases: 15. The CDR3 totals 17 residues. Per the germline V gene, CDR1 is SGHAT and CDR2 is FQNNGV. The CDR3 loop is CASTLGGIGTRYNEQFF. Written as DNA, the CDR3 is TGTGCCAGCACCTTGGGCGGGATCGGGACTAGATACAATGAGCAGTTCTTC.

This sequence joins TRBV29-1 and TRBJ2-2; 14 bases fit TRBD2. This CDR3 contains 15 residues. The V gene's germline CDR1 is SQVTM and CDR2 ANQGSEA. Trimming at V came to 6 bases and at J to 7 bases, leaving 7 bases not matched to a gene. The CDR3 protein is CSVAGTSGRIGELFF. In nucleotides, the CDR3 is TGCAGCGTCGCCGGGACTAGCGGGAGAATCGGGGAGCTGTTTTTT.

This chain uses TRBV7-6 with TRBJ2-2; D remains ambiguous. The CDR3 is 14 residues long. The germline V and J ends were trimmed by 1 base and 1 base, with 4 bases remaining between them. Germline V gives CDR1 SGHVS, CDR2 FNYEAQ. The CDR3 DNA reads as TGTGCCAGCAGCTTAGTTGAGAACACCGGGGAGCTGTTTTTT. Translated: CASSLVENTGELFF.

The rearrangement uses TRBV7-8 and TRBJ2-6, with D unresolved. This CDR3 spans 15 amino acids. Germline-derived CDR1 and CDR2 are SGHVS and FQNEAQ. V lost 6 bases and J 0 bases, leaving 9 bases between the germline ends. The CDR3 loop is CASSSVFSGANVLTF. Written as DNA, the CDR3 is TGTGCCAGCAGTTCAGTTTTCTCTGGGGCCAACGTCCTGACTTTC.

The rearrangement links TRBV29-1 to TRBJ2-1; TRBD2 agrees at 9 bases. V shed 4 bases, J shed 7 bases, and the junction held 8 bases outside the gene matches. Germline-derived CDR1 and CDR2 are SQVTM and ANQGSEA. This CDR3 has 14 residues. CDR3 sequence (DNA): TGCAGCGTTGGCCCTAGCGGGAAGGGGAATGAGCAGTTCTTC. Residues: CSVGPSGKGNEQFF.

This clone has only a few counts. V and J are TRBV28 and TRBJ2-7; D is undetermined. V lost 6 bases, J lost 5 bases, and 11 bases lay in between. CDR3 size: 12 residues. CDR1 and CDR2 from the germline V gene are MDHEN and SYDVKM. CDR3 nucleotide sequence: TGTGCCAGCAGCCCCCCGACGGACGAGCAGTACTTC. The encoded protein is CASSPPTDEQYF.

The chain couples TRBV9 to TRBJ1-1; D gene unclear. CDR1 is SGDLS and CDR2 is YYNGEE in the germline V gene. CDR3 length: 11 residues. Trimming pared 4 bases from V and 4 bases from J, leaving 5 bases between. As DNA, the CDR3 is TGTGCCAGCAGCCGGGGCACTGAAGCTTTCTTT. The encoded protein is CASSRGTEAFF. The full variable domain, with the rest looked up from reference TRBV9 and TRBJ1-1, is DSGVTQTPKHLITATGQRVTLRCSPRSGDLSVYWYQQSLDQGLQFLIQYYNGEERAKGNILERFSAQQFPDLHSELNLSSLELGDSALYFCASSRGTEAFFGQGTRLTVV.

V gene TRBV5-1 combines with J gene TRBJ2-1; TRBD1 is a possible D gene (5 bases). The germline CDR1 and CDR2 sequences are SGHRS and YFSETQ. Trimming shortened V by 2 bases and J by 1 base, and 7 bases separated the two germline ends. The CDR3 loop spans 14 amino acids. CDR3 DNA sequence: TGCGCCAGCAGCTTCGCAGGGTCCTACAATGAGCAGTTCTTC. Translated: CASSFAGSYNEQFF.

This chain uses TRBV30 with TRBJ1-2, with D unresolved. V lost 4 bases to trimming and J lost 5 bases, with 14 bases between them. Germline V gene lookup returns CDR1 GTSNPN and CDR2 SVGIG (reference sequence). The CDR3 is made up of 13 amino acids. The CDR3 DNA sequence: TGTGCCTGGACCGCGGGAGGGTGGTATGGCTACACCTTC. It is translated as CAWTAGGWYGYTF. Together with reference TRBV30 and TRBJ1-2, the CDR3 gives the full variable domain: SQTIHQWPATLVQPVGSPLSLECTVEGTSNPNLYWYRQAAGRGLQLLFYSVGIGQISSEVPQNLSASRPQDRQFILSSKKLLLSDSGFYLCAWTAGGWYGYTFGSGTRLTVV.

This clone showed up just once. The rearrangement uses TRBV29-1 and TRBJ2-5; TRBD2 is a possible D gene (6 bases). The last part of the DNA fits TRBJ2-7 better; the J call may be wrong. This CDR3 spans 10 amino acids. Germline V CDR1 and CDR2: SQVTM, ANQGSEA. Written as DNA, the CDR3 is TGCAGCGCGGGGGAATACGAGCAGTACTTC. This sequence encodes CSAGEYEQYF.

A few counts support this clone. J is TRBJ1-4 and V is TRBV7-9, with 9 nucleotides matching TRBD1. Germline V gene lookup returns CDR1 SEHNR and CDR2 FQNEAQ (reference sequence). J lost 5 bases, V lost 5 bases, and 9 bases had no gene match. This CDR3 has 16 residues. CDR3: CASSQLGGTGNEKLFF. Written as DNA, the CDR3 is TGTGCCAGCAGCCAGCTCGGCGGGACAGGGAATGAAAAACTGTTTTTT.

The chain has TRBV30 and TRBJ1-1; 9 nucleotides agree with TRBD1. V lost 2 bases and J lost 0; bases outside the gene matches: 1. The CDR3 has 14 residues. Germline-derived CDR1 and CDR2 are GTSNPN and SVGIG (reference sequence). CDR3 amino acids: CAWSRDRVNTEAFF. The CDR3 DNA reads TGTGCCTGGAGTCGGGACAGGGTGAACACTGAAGCTTTCTTT.

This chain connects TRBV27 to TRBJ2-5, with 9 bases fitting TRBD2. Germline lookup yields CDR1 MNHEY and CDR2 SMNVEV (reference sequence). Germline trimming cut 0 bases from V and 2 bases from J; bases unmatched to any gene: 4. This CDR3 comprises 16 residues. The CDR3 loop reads CASSLSASGVQETQYF. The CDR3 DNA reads TGTGCCAGCAGTTTATCGGCTAGCGGGGTTCAAGAGACCCAGTACTTC.

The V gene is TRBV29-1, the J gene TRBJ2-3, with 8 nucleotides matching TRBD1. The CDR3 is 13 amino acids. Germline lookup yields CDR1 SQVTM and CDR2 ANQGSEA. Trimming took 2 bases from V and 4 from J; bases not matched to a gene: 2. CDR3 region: CSVERTGSDTQYF. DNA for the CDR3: TGCAGCGTTGAAAGGACAGGGTCAGATACGCAGTATTTT.